Below, 24 T cell receptor beta chains from the same sample are listed, as sequenced in a study of T-cell reconstitution after alpha-beta-depleted transplantation in children (dated by TCRdb to 2016 to 2017). What this sample's treatment or condition label stands for: allogeneic hematopoietic cell transplantation with graft depleted of TCRalphabeta T cells and CD19 B cells. Receptor libraries were prepared by PCR. The reads were generated on an Illumina HiSeq 2500. Molecular barcoding was employed in the preparation of TCR libraries, with unique molecular identifiers being used to normalize TCRbeta repertoire quantification. Using fastp trimming at Q25 and MiXCR clonotype assembly, TCRdb reanalyzed the public sequencing data and kept in-frame beta chains. Merged by CDR3 protein, the rows form single entries marked with the most common genes and DNA. Counted in this sample were about 300,000 distinct CDR3 sequences; around 9.1% of them appeared once. The leading ten clones occupy roughly 7.1% of the sample.

This material consisted of PBMCs, taken before TCRalphabeta/CD19-depleted stem cell transplant. The receptors were sampled from a boy less than two years old with acute myeloid leukemia, due to receive a stem cell transplant.

This clonotype was recorded many times. The chain combines TRBV2 with TRBJ2-7; TRBD2 aligns across 10 bases. The CDR3 extends over 16 amino acids. From germline, CDR1 is SNHLY and CDR2 FYNNEI. V gave up 5 bases and J gave up 1 base; unmatched junction bases: 8. The CDR3 is CASSKTAGLASYEQYF. Written as DNA, the CDR3 is TGTGCCAGCAGTAAAACCGCGGGACTAGCGTCCTACGAGCAGTACTTC.

The table lists this clonotype with many counts. The V gene is TRBV7-3, the J gene TRBJ2-5; D might be TRBD2 (6 bases). CDR3 length equals 16 residues. V shed 6 bases and J shed 4 bases, with 21 bases lying between them. The V gene's germline CDR1 is SGHTA and CDR2 FQGTGA. The DNA of the CDR3 is TGTGCCAGCAGTTTATCCGGGACGGTCGGGGGAGAGACCCAGTACTTC. It is translated as CASSLSGTVGGETQYF.

This clonotype showed up many times. This chain uses TRBV12-3 or TRBV12-4 with TRBJ1-1; perhaps TRBD1 as D (6 bases). The CDR3 is made up of 13 amino acids. V was shortened by 7 bases and J by 7 bases, with 16 bases between the two germline ends. The CDR3 DNA is TGTGCCAGCACCCAACCAGGGGCGGTTGAAGCTTTCTTT. It specifies CASTQPGAVEAFF.

This clonotype was counted between two and nine times. V is TRBV7-9 and J is TRBJ1-1; possibly TRBD1 for D (5 bases). Deletions cut 4 bases from V and 1 base from J, with 16 bases between. The CDR3 has 16 amino acids. Germline V gene sequence: CDR1 SEHNR, CDR2 FQNEAQ (reference sequence). CDR3 loop: CASSSGHLYSNTEAFF. CDR3 coding DNA: TGTGCCAGCAGCTCCGGACATCTATACTCGAACACTGAAGCTTTCTTT.

Ten or more counts support this clonotype. The chain uses TRBV15 and TRBJ2-1; D tentatively reads TRBD1 or TRBD2 (6 bases each). The CDR3 totals 15 residues. Germline V lookup: CDR1 LNHNV, CDR2 YYDKDF (reference sequence). V was clipped by 0 bases and J by 5 bases, with 11 bases between them. CDR3 region: CATSRDLGGNNEQFF. CDR3 sequence (DNA): TGTGCCACCAGCAGAGACCTCGGGGGCAACAATGAGCAGTTCTTC.

This clonotype was recorded at least ten times. The chain uses TRBV6-2 or TRBV6-3 and TRBJ2-1, with D possibly being TRBD1 (5 bases). Germline loops: CDR1 MNHEY, CDR2 SVGEGT. V was clipped by 7 bases and J by 6 bases, with 10 bases between them. The CDR3 is 12 residues long. CDR3 DNA sequence: TGTGCCAGCAATACCAGGGTCAATGAGCAGTTCTTC. This translates into CASNTRVNEQFF.

This clonotype was observed at least ten times. J is TRBJ1-4 and V is TRBV10-2, with a weak D call TRBD1 (5 bases). CDR1 and CDR2 (germline): WSHSY, SAAADI. This CDR3 region has 17 residues. V shed 2 bases and J shed 0 bases, with 13 bases lying between them. The CDR3 nucleotides are TGCGCCAGCAGTGAGCCCGACGGGGGGACAACTAATGAAAAACTGTTTTTT. Protein sequence: CASSEPDGGTTNEKLFF.

This clonotype was observed at least ten times. The chain carries TRBV5-1 and TRBJ1-2; the match to TRBD1 covers 7 bases. The CDR3 length is 13 residues. V shed 4 bases and J 0 bases; nucleotides not matched to a gene: 0. Germline assignment: CDR1 SGHRS and CDR2 YFSETQ. DNA of the CDR3: TGCGCCAGCAGCCAGGGGGCTAACTATGGCTACACCTTC. This sequence encodes CASSQGANYGYTF.

This clonotype was observed a handful of times. The chain has TRBV5-1 and TRBJ1-6; TRBD1 might be the D (5 bases). Germline assignment: CDR1 SGHRS and CDR2 YFSETQ. Trimming left V 0 bases short and J 8 bases short, with 9 bases between. The CDR3 is 14 residues long. CDR3 amino acids: CASSLAGDHSPLHF. CDR3 DNA sequence: TGCGCCAGCAGCTTGGCGGGGGATCATTCACCCCTCCACTTT.

This clonotype was picked up many times. The genes are TRBV5-1 and TRBJ2-1; TRBD1 matches 8 bases. The CDR3 consists of 17 residues. Per the germline V gene, CDR1 is SGHRS and CDR2 is YFSETQ. V was pared by 0 bases and J by 4 bases, with 9 bases of the junction left unmatched. The CDR3 DNA reads as TGCGCCAGCAGCTTGGATTTGGACAGGGAAGTATACAATGAGCAGTTCTTC. Its translation is CASSLDLDREVYNEQFF.

This clonotype was seen a handful of times. The genes are TRBV7-9 and TRBJ1-1; D call uncertain. CDR3 length equals 16 residues. CDR1 and CDR2 from the germline V gene are SEHNR and FQNEAQ (reference sequence). The V end was cut by 2 bases, the J end by 2 bases, with 15 bases between. The CDR3 region has the DNA TGTGCCAGCAGCTTACCACTGACAACACTAAACACTGAAGCTTTCTTT. This translates into CASSLPLTTLNTEAFF.

This chain joins TRBV7-6 and TRBJ2-3; 7 positions agree with TRBD1. CDR1 is SGHVS, CDR2 FNYEAQ, per germline. The CDR3 is 14 residues long. Trimming at V came to 4 bases and at J to 7 bases, leaving 8 bases not matched to a gene. This CDR3 is CASSSGQPVNTQYF. The DNA of the CDR3 is TGTGCCAGCAGCTCGGGACAGCCCGTGAATACGCAGTATTTT.

The table lists this clonotype with a few counts. The chain recombines TRBV24-1 with TRBJ2-7; a possible D gene is TRBD1 (6 bases). CDR3 length: 14 residues. The germline gives CDR1 KGHDR, CDR2 SFDVKD. Trimming took off 5 bases at V and 7 bases at J, with 17 bases between the two ends. This CDR3 reads CATSGPGQVMEQYF. DNA for the CDR3: TGTGCCACCAGTGGACCGGGACAAGTCATGGAGCAGTACTTC.

The sample holds many counts of this clonotype. The CDR3 is CASSRDRPDNEQFF. The CDR3 bases are TGCGCCAGCAGTAGGGACAGGCCCGATAATGAGCAGTTCTTC. The V gene is TRBV5-1, the J gene TRBJ2-1; 8 bases are shared with TRBD1. The CDR3 loop spans 14 amino acids. Germline CDR1 SGHRS, CDR2 YFSETQ. J lost 7 bases, V lost 5 bases, and 8 bases had no gene match.

This clonotype was recorded many times. This chain joins TRBV28 and TRBJ2-7; a possible D gene is TRBD1 (5 bases). The CDR3 extends over 15 amino acids. The V end was cut by 4 bases, the J end by 5 bases, with 18 bases between. Looked up from germline, CDR1 is MDHEN and CDR2 is SYDVKM. The CDR3 protein is CASSSPARGGHEQYF. The CDR3 bases are TGTGCCAGCAGTTCACCCGCTAGGGGCGGCCACGAGCAGTACTTC.

Many counts were recorded for this clonotype. The V call is TRBV7-2, the J call TRBJ2-7; D possibly corresponds to TRBD1 (6 bases). Germline V gene data show CDR1 as SGHTA and CDR2 as FQGNSA. V lost 3 bases, J lost 2 bases, and 20 bases lay in between. The CDR3 has 17 amino acids. As DNA, the CDR3 is TGTGCCAGCAGCTTGCCTACAGGGTTAAGGGGGACCTACGAGCAGTACTTC. Amino acid sequence: CASSLPTGLRGTYEQYF.

The sample holds many counts of this clonotype. The rearrangement joins TRBV27 to TRBJ1-5; no firm D call. The CDR3 length is 15 residues. Trimming took 7 bases from V and 0 from J, leaving 13 bases between them. The germline V gene encodes CDR1 MNHEY and CDR2 SMNVEV (reference sequence). This CDR3 reads CASTPSLGSNQPQHF. The CDR3 DNA is TGTGCCAGCACCCCCAGTTTGGGTAGCAATCAGCCCCAGCATTTT.

This clonotype occurred many times. The V gene is TRBV21-1, the J gene TRBJ1-2; the table's D call of TRBD1 was not tested on the DNA. TRBV21-1 is an annotated pseudogene. The length of the CDR3 is 14 residues. CDR3 in DNA: TGTGCCAGCAGCAAAGAGCGGGCGGGCTATGGCTACACCTTC. As protein: CASSKERAGYGYTF.

J is TRBJ2-5 and V is TRBV5-5; 10 nucleotides agree with TRBD1. The CDR3 is 14 residues long. The V gene's germline CDR1 is SGHKS and CDR2 YYEKEE (reference sequence). The J segment lost 5 bases and the V segment lost 4 bases, leaving 5 bases of the junction unmatched. This CDR3 reads CASSQTGGAETQYF. The CDR3 nucleotides read TGTGCCAGCAGCCAGACAGGGGGCGCGGAGACCCAGTACTTC.

This clonotype was recorded at least ten times. The rearrangement joins TRBV7-2 to TRBJ2-3, with TRBD2 identical over 14 bases. Trimming cost V 4 bases and J 4 bases; bases outside gene matches: 4. Germline CDR1 is SGHTA and CDR2 is FQGNSA. The CDR3 runs 16 residues. The CDR3 DNA reads TGTGCCAGCAGCTCGGGACTAGCGGGAGTGGCAGATACGCAGTATTTT. It translates to CASSSGLAGVADTQYF.

The rearrangement joins TRBV3-1 to TRBJ2-3; tentatively, D is TRBD1 or TRBD2 (5 bases each). The CDR3 length is 17 residues. CDR1 LGHDT and CDR2 YNNKEL come from the germline V gene (reference sequence). Trimming took 4 bases from V and 2 from J, leaving 19 bases between them. CDR3 sequence reads: CASSLGAGSTTTDTQYF. In DNA form, the CDR3 reads TGTGCCAGCAGCCTCGGGGCAGGGAGTACCACCACAGATACGCAGTATTTT.

This clonotype was detected ten times or more. This chain uses TRBV12-3 or TRBV12-4 with TRBJ1-2, with TRBD1 identical over 7 bases. The CDR3 loop spans 13 amino acids. V shed 2 bases, J shed 6 bases, and the junction held 3 bases outside the gene matches. The DNA of the CDR3 is TGTGCCAGCAGTTTACGAGGGGGCGATGGCTACACCTTC. Encoded protein: CASSLRGGDGYTF.

This clonotype was counted ten times or more. The V call is TRBV7-9, the J call TRBJ1-2, with 11 bases matching TRBD1. V lost 5 bases to trimming and J lost 7 bases; unmatched junction nucleotides: 6. The CDR3 is 14 amino acids. Germline lookup yields CDR1 SEHNR and CDR2 FQNEAQ (reference sequence). The CDR3 region has the DNA TGTGCCAGCAGCCCTACCGGGACAGGGGGTGGCTACACCTTC. Protein sequence: CASSPTGTGGGYTF.

The table lists this clonotype with many counts. The chain combines TRBV29-1 with TRBJ2-7; no clear D. Trimming removed 4 bases at V and 3 bases at J, with 7 bases between. Germline CDR1 SQVTM, CDR2 ANQGSEA. This CDR3 contains 11 residues. The CDR3 coding sequence is TGCAGCGTTGGAGGATTCTACGAGCAGTACTTC. It encodes CSVGGFYEQYF.